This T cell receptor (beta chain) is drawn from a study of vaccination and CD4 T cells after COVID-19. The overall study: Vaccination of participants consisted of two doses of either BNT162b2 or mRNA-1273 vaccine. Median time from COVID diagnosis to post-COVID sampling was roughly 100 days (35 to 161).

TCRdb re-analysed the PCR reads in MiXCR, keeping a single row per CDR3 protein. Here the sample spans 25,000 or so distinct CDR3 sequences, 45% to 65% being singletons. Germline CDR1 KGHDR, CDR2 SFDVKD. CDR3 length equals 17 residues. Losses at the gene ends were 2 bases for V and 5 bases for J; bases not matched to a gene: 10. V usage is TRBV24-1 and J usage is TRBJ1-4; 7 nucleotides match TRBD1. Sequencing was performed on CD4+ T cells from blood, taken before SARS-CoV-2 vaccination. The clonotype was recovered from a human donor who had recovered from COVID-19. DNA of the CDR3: TGTGCCACCAGTGATTCTCCCAGGGGGAGAGGGAATGAAAAACTGTTTTTT. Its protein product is CATSDSPRGRGNEKLFF.